This TCR beta chain originates from a study of shared clonotypes between healthy human individuals. In the study's own analysis: With immunoSEQ giving junction-only sequences and no quality scores, filtering differed. Data came from immunoSEQ multiplex PCR; TCRdb stores just in-frame clones and leaves some out. V, J and clone size were drawn from that table, and D and trimming were deduced from the DNA. The profile shows 2,500,000 or so clones, approximately 94% of them singletons. Notes on the study in general: Shared across a few donors were roughly 5% of the naive CD4 clonotypes. Naive subsets generally had larger estimated richness than memory subsets.

The split of CD4+ cells yielded CD45RA+ naive and CD45RA-negative memory subsets. Turning to this clone: Antigen unknown.

Sequencing input: naive CD4+ T cells from PBMCs. Indicated subset: CD45RA+ positively selected. The clonotype originates from a man aged 18 to 30 in good health. Some clones in this sample may be carry-over from other donors' samples.

The CDR3: CASSLRPNTGELFF. DNA of the CDR3: TGTGCCAGCAGCTTAAGACCGAACACCGGGGAGCTGTTTTTT. V usage is TRBV7-2 and J usage is TRBJ2-2, with D unresolved. Germline CDR1 reads SGHTA; CDR2 reads FQGNSA. Trimming shortened V by 2 bases and J by 0 bases, and 4 bases separated the two germline ends. The CDR3 consists of 14 residues.